These 20 T cell receptor beta chains share one sample of origin, sequenced in a study of T cells in Graves' hyperthyroidism and ophthalmopathy (dated by TCRdb to the late 2010s). Libraries were constructed by multiplex PCR. The sequencing machine was an Illumina HiSeq 2000. The TCR beta CDR3 regions were amplified from RNA transcripts. The TCR CDR3 was subjected to a first round of RT-PCR using the HTBI primer set and the Qiagen OneStep RT-PCR kit. TCRdb's own reprocessing of the public reads used fastp at Q25 and MiXCR and kept productive beta chains. Each entry merges the rows of one CDR3 protein and shows their most common DNA and genes. The sample table contains hundreds of thousands of distinct CDR3 sequences; only one count was recorded for 13% of them. The ten top clones hold over 8.5% of the sample. Sequenced sample: blood. These receptors were collected from a woman between 18 and 29 years old with Graves' hyperthyroidism.

At least ten counts were recorded for this clonotype. DNA for the CDR3: TGTGCCAGCAGCTTTGGAGGGGGGATTGAGCAGTTCTTC. This sequence encodes CASSFGGGIEQFF. The V and J genes are TRBV7-9 and TRBJ2-1, with D perhaps being TRBD1 or TRBD2 (6 bases each). This CDR3 has 13 amino acids. The germline V and J ends were trimmed by 3 bases and 9 bases, with 12 bases remaining between them. Germline assignment: CDR1 SEHNR and CDR2 FQNEAQ (reference sequence). Full variable domain (outside the CDR3, taken from reference TRBV7-9 and TRBJ2-1): DTGVSQNPRHKITKRGQNVTFRCDPISEHNRLYWYRQTLGQGPEFLTYFQNEAQLEKSRLLSDRFSAERPKGSFSTLEIQRTEQGDSAMYLCASSFGGGIEQFFGPGTRLTVL.

This chain uses TRBV6-2 or TRBV6-3 with TRBJ2-1; 12 nucleotides align to TRBD1. The CDR3 spans 17 residues. The germline gives CDR1 MNHEY, CDR2 SVGEGT. The junction had 6 bases not matched to a gene; V was cut back by 0 bases and J by 6 bases. Written as DNA, the CDR3 is TGTGCCAGCAGTTACTCAAACCGGGACAGGGGGCTCAATGAGCAGTTCTTC. This translates into CASSYSNRDRGLNEQFF.

This clonotype was seen more than once but under ten times. The rearrangement uses TRBV9 and TRBJ2-1; TRBD1 is a possible D gene (6 bases). The CDR3 spans 15 residues. CDR1 is SGDLS and CDR2 is YYNGEE in the germline V gene. The ends were cut back, 3 bases at V and 3 bases at J, with 13 bases in the middle. CDR3 bases: TGTGCCAGCAGCGAAGGTGGGGGACACTACAATGAGCAGTTCTTC. Protein product: CASSEGGGHYNEQFF.

This clonotype was recorded at least ten times. The chain combines TRBV20-1 with TRBJ1-5; 7 bases match TRBD1. The germline V gene encodes CDR1 DFQATT and CDR2 SNEGSKA (reference sequence). The CDR3 contains 17 residues. The trim removed 5 bases at V and 0 bases at J, leaving 13 bases unmatched. The CDR3 bases are TGCAGTGCTGTTGAGACCGGGACAGATTATAGCAATCAGCCCCAGCATTTT. This codes for CSAVETGTDYSNQPQHF.

The chain combines TRBV19 with TRBJ1-4; D uncertain. Germline V gene data show CDR1 as LNHDA and CDR2 as SQIVND (reference sequence). V was shortened by 3 bases and J by 0 bases, with 11 bases between the two germline ends. This CDR3 contains 16 residues. The CDR3 coding sequence is TGTGCCAGTAGTATGTGGAGTACCGCAACTAATGAAAAACTGTTTTTT. Residues: CASSMWSTATNEKLFF.

This clonotype was seen many times. This chain uses TRBV7-2 with TRBJ2-5; D tentatively fits TRBD1 or TRBD2 (5 bases each). Trimming removed 5 bases from V and 3 bases from J, with 16 bases in between. The CDR3 is 15 amino acids. In germline, CDR1 is SGHTA, CDR2 FQGNSA. CDR3 coding DNA: TGTGCCAGCAGCCCCCCGGGGCCGATTAAAGAGACCCAGTACTTC. Translation gives CASSPPGPIKETQYF.

The rearrangement joins TRBV3-1 to TRBJ2-3; D is possibly TRBD2 (6 bases). Trimming removed 2 bases from V and 2 bases from J, with 17 bases in between. Germline CDR1 LGHDT, CDR2 YNNKEL (reference sequence). The CDR3 spans 17 residues. CDR3 coding DNA: TGTGCCAGCAGCCAACTTTTCGCGCGGGGCCCCACAGATACGCAGTATTTT. Translated, it gives CASSQLFARGPTDTQYF.

The rearrangement links TRBV5-1 to TRBJ2-3; D might be TRBD1 (5 bases). Trimming cost V 3 bases and J 3 bases, with 20 bases left between them. Germline CDR1 reads SGHRS; CDR2 reads YFSETQ. The CDR3 is 17 residues long. The CDR3 loop is CASSSVRQGVSTDTQYF. In DNA form, the CDR3 reads TGCGCCAGCAGCTCGGTCCGACAAGGGGTTTCGACAGATACGCAGTATTTT.

This clonotype has ten or more counts. The chain uses TRBV3-1 and TRBJ1-6; D is unresolved. Germline-derived CDR1 and CDR2 are LGHDT and YNNKEL (reference sequence). The CDR3 consists of 14 residues. V dropped 3 bases and J dropped 7 bases, with 10 bases sitting between them. CDR3 residues: CASSQNSANSPLHF. CDR3 nucleotides: TGTGCCAGCAGCCAGAACAGCGCCAATTCACCCCTCCACTTT.

There are a few counts of this clonotype. V usage is TRBV7-2 and J usage is TRBJ2-1, with D unclear. Trimming took 5 bases from V and 15 from J, leaving 14 bases between them. This CDR3 is 11 amino acids long. Germline CDR1 and CDR2: SGHTA and FQGNSA. Here the CDR3 DNA reads TGTGCCAGCAGCGGGGTGGATAAGCGGTTCTTC. Translating it yields CASSGVDKRFF.

This clonotype was observed at least ten times. The rearrangement joins TRBV7-9 to TRBJ2-1; 8 bases agree with TRBD1. Germline values: CDR1 SEHNR, CDR2 FQNEAQ (reference sequence). V dropped 4 bases and J dropped 4; count of bases not matched to a gene: 9. The CDR3 is made up of 16 amino acids. This CDR3 is CASSSRQGAGYNEQFF. In DNA, the CDR3 is TGTGCCAGCAGCTCCCGCCAGGGGGCTGGGTACAATGAGCAGTTCTTC.

This clonotype showed up many times. The chain links TRBV28 to TRBJ1-1; 8 nucleotides line up with TRBD1. The germline CDR1 and CDR2 sequences are MDHEN and SYDVKM. V lost 6 bases to trimming and J lost 4 bases; unmatched junction nucleotides: 7. The CDR3 has 14 residues. The CDR3 loop reads CASSPGGRSTEAFF. The CDR3 coding sequence is TGTGCCAGCAGCCCAGGGGGCAGGTCCACTGAAGCTTTCTTT.

This clonotype was observed at least ten times. The chain links TRBV4-2 to TRBJ2-7; 9 bases map to TRBD1. Germline V gives CDR1 LGHNA, CDR2 YNFKEQ. This CDR3 has 15 residues. J was trimmed by 2 bases and V by 1 base; bases with no gene match: 3. CDR3 amino acids: CASSQATGGPYEQYF. CDR3 in DNA: TGTGCCAGCAGCCAAGCGACAGGGGGGCCCTACGAGCAGTACTTC.

This clonotype was seen ten or more times. An end of the junction differs from the germline gene, which may be a read error. The rearrangement joins TRBV12-3 or TRBV12-4 to TRBJ1-5, with D unclear. The CDR3 spans 13 residues. For the CDR3, the DNA is TGTGCCAGCAGGTTAGGGCGGGATCAGCCCCAGCATTTT. Translation gives CASRLGRDQPQHF.

This clonotype was observed at least ten times. The chain uses TRBV19 and TRBJ2-5, with TRBD2 matching over 7 bases. Germline V gives CDR1 LNHDA, CDR2 SQIVND (reference sequence). The CDR3 contains 14 residues. Losses at the gene ends were 7 bases for V and 5 bases for J; bases not matched to a gene: 10. The CDR3 loop is CASTGGGSGETQYF. The CDR3 region has the DNA TGTGCCAGTACCGGAGGCGGGAGCGGGGAGACCCAGTACTTC.

As to this clonotype: A read error may explain this, as a much larger clone is one base away. The chain links TRBV13 to TRBJ2-2; 7 bases fit TRBD1. CDR1 and CDR2 (germline): PRHDT, FYEKMQ (reference sequence). The CDR3 sequence is 15 residues long. The CDR3 DNA reads as TGTACCAGCAGCTTAGCCAGGGGGTTCACCGGGGAGCTGTTTTTT. Translation: CTSSLARGFTGELFF.

This clonotype was picked up many times. The rearrangement links TRBV28 to TRBJ1-2; D perhaps matches TRBD1 (6 bases). This CDR3 has 17 amino acids. Germline CDR1 is MDHEN and CDR2 is SYDVKM. V lost 5 bases, J lost 1 base, and 20 bases lay in between. The CDR3 nucleotides read TGTGCCAGCAGTGAATTCGGCAAGACAGGCATTAACTATGGCTACACCTTC. This codes for CASSEFGKTGINYGYTF.

This clonotype was counted only a few times. The chain couples TRBV12-3 or TRBV12-4 to TRBJ2-2; 7 bases match TRBD2. Unmatched junction bases numbered 9, after V lost 8 bases and J lost 3 bases. This CDR3 has 15 residues. The CDR3 coding sequence is TGTGCCAGCTCACTTGGGGGGGGGGACACCGGGGAGCTGTTTTTT. Its protein is CASSLGGGDTGELFF.

This clonotype was found many times. J is TRBJ1-3 and V is TRBV5-1; weak D call: TRBD1 (5 bases). V shed 4 bases and J shed 2 bases, with 7 bases lying between them. CDR1 and CDR2 from the germline V gene are SGHRS and YFSETQ. This CDR3 is 13 amino acids long. CDR3: CASSGGAGNTIYF. DNA for the CDR3: TGCGCCAGCAGCGGGGGGGCTGGAAACACCATATATTTT. The complete variable domain, with remaining parts taken from reference TRBV5-1 and TRBJ1-3, reads KAGVTQTPRYLIKTRGQQVTLSCSPISGHRSVSWYQQTPGQGLQFLFEYFSETQRNKGNFPGRFSGRQFSNSRSEMNVSTLELGDSALYLCASSGGAGNTIYFGEGSWLTVV.

The gene calls are TRBV7-3 and TRBJ2-2; the D is unclear. Between the trimmed V and J ends, which lost 5 bases and 4 bases, there was a span of 14 bases. This CDR3 has 15 amino acids. The germline CDR1 and CDR2 sequences are SGHTA and FQGTGA. CDR3 coding DNA: TGTGCCAGCAGCGACGCGGTGACTGCCACCGGGGAGCTGTTTTTT. Translated: CASSDAVTATGELFF.